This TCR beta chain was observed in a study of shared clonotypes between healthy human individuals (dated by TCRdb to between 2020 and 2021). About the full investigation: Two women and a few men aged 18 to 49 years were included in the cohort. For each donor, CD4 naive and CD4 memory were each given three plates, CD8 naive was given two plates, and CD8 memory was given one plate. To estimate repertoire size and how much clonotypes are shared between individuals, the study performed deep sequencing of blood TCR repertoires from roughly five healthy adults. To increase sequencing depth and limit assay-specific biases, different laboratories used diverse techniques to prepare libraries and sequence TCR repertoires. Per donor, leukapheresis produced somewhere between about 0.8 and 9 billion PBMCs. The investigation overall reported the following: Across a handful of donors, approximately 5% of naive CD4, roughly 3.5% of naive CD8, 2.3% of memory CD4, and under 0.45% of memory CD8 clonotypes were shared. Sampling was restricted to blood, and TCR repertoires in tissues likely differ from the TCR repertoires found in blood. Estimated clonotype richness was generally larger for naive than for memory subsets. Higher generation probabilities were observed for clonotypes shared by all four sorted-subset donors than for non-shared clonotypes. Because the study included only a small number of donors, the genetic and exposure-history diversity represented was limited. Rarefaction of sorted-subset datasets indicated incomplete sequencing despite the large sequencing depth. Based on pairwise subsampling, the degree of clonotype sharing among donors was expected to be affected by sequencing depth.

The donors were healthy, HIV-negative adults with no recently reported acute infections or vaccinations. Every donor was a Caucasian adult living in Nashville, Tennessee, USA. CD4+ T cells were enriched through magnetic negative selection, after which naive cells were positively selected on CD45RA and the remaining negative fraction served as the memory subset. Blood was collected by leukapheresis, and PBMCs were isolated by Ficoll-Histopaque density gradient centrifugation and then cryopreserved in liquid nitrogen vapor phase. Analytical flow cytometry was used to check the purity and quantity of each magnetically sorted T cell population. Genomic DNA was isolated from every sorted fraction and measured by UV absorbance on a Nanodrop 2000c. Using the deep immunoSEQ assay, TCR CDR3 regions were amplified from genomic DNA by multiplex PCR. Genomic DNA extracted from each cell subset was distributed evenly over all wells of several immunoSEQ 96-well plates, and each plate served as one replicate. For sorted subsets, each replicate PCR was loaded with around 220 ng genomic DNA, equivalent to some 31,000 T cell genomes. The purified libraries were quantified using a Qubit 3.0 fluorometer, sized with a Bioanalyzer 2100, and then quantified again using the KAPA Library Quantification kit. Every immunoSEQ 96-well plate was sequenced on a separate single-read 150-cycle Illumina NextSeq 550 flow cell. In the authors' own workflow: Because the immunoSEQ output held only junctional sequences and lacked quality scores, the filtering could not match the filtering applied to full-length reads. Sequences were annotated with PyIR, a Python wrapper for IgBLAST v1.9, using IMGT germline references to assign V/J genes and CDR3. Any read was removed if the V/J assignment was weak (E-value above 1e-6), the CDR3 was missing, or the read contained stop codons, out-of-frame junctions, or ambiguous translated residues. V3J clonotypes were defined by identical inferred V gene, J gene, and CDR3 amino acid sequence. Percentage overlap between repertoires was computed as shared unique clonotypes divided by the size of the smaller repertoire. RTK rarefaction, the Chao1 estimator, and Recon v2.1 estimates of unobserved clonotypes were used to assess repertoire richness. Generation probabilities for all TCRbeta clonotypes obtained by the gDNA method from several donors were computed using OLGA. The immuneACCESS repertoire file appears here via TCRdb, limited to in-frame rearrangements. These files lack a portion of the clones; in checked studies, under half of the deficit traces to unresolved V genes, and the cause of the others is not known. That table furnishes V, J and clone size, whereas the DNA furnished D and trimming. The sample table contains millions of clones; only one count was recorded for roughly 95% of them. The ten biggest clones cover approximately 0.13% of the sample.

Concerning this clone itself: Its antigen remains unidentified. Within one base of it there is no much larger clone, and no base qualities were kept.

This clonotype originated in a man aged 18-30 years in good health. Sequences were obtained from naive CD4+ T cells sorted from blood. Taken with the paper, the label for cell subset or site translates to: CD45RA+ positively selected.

The nucleotide sequence is TGTGCCATCAGACGCGGGACGGGGCAAGAGACCCAGTACTTC. This sequence encodes CAIRRGTGQETQYF. The sequence links TRBV10-3 to TRBJ2-5; TRBD2 could be the D gene, as 6 bases match. Measured from the cysteine to the phenylalanine, the CDR3 is 14 residues long. Just the 42-base CDR3 DNA is kept, in frame starting at base 1. Trimming takes 6 bases from V and 2 bases from J, and the germline ends sit 13 bases apart. CDR1 ENHRY and CDR2 SYGVKD are derived from the germline V gene.